This T cell receptor (beta chain) is drawn from a study of T cell responses to AZD1222 COVID-19 vaccine. Whole-study findings and limits: Spike-specific TCR breadth and depth grew following two AZD1222 doses.

Some clones are missing from TCRdb's copy, which holds only in-frame ones; the method was immunoSEQ multiplex PCR. This table has roughly 200,000 clones, around 92% appearing once. CDR3 size: 14 residues. The germline V gene has CDR1 SGDLS and CDR2 YYNGEE. With V trimmed by 3 bases and J by 3 bases, 2 bases remained unmatched. To note about this clone: Its antigen is as yet unknown.

The gene calls are TRBV9 and TRBJ1-4; 7 bases fit TRBD1. Sequencing was performed on peripheral blood, taken on day 0 of AZD1222 vaccination. The clonotype comes from an adult in good health. DNA for the CDR3: TGTGCCAGCAGCGGACAGGGCTCTAATGAAAAACTGTTTTTT. It is translated as CASSGQGSNEKLFF.